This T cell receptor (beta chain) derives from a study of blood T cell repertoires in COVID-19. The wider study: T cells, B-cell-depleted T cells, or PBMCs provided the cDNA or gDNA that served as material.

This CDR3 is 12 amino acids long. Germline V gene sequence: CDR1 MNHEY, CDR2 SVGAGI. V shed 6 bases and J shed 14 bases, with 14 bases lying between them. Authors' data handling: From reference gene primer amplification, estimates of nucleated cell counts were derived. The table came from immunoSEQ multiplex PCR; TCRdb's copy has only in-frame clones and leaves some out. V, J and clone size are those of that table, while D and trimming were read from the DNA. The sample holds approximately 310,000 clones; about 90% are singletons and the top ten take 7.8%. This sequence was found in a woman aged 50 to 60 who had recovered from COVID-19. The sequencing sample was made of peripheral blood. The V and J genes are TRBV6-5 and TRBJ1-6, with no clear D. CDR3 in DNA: TGTGCCAGCAGCCCCGACACCGCGACCCTCCACTTT. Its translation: CASSPDTATLHF.